This is a list of T cell receptor beta chains from one sample in a study of blood T cell repertoires in COVID-19. Clones were read by immunoSEQ multiplex PCR, and TCRdb kept only the in-frame ones, dropping some. The sample lists 200,000 to 300,000 clones; over 75% were seen once. Sample: peripheral blood. These receptors all come from a human donor in a cohort sampled during active COVID-19. Both conserved end residues are part of each CDR3. Each record gives: J gene, V gene, CDR3 protein.

TRBJ1-1,TRBV25-1,CASSHTDTPNTEAFF
TRBJ1-4,TRBV6-5,CASSPETGSNEKLFF
TRBJ2-3,TRBV18,CASSPRKGSTDTQYF
TRBJ2-5,TRBV6-1,CASSEGPSKSGTQYF
TRBJ2-2,TRBV9,CASSVVGKPSNTGELFF
TRBJ2-3,TRBV7-2,CASSLVADTDTQYF
TRBJ2-5,TRBV6-6,CASSSLRTVAETQYF
TRBJ2-1,TRBV27,CASSLYIATSYNEQFF
TRBJ2-3,TRBV5-1,CASSPSGGNRFTQYF
TRBJ1-1,TRBV27,CASSIGLNTEAFF
TRBJ1-2,TRBV27,CASSFWKGAGGYTF
TRBJ2-7,TRBV6-1,CASSEPGDSYEQYF
TRBJ2-3,TRBV28,CASSLGRDILDTQYF
TRBJ2-7,TRBV6-1,CASSESLVGGLSYEQYF
TRBJ2-3,TRBV4-2,CASSPSGGAGMDTQYF
TRBJ2-7,TRBV6-1,CASSEARTGIYEQYF
TRBJ2-1,TRBV4-2,CASSPSGISDEQFF
TRBJ2-1,TRBV3-1/TRBV3-2,CASSQLQGSGLSYNEQFF
TRBJ2-7,TRBV23-1,CASSQLTGGIVHEQYF
TRBJ1-5,TRBV7-9,CASSSRTGTINQPQHF
TRBJ1-6,TRBV27,CASSFDGFSYNSPLHF
TRBJ1-2,TRBV2,CASSPGQVVDGYTF
TRBJ1-3,TRBV18,CASSLVTGNSGNTIYF
TRBJ2-5,TRBV5-1,CASSRQRGGGQETQYF
TRBJ1-6,TRBV6-5,CASRDGGGNSPLHF
TRBJ1-4,TRBV11-2,CASSLGAGGGQLFF
TRBJ1-1,TRBV6-1,CASSELAGLRTEAFF
TRBJ2-1,TRBV7-6,CASREGSTSGNEQFF
TRBJ2-4,TRBV7-2,CASSLGFDRAQNIQYF
TRBJ2-7,TRBV5-6,CASSLNSGQIQYF
TRBJ1-2,TRBV3-1/TRBV3-2,CASSPQAGAGYGYTF
TRBJ1-2,TRBV28,CASSIVESHGYTF
TRBJ1-1,TRBV29-1,CRGQGGIEAFF
TRBJ1-1,TRBV19,CASSIRVGENTEAFF
TRBJ1-1,TRBV7-8,CASSWNPDRAETEAFF
TRBJ1-1,TRBV2,CASSRTGGSGTEAFF
TRBJ2-5,TRBV6-2/TRBV6-3,CASSYSLSGRRETQYF
TRBJ1-2,TRBV2,CASSPSGVGYTF
TRBJ1-1,TRBV18,CASSRQQNTEAFF
TRBJ2-3,TRBV9,CASSVGFAGHLSTDTQYF
TRBJ2-3,TRBV5-5,CASSLVRGGPTDTQYF
TRBJ2-2,TRBV6-5,CASSFLNTGELFF
TRBJ2-1,TRBV5-1,CASRASGNSRIYNEQFF
TRBJ1-2,TRBV6-5,CASRLGDGYTF
TRBJ1-2,TRBV5-6,CASSSTGQGARYNYGYTF
TRBJ2-3,TRBV9,CASSSPGTSGGITDTQYF
TRBJ2-1,TRBV11-3,CASSLVAGLAGGNEQFF
TRBJ2-1,TRBV5-5,CASISIPGLGAPSSYNEQFF
TRBJ1-5,TRBV6-5,CASAEQGRSNQPQHF
TRBJ2-7,TRBV19,CASSIWGGLAGEQYF
TRBJ2-1,TRBV5-4,CASSPGTGTYNEQFF